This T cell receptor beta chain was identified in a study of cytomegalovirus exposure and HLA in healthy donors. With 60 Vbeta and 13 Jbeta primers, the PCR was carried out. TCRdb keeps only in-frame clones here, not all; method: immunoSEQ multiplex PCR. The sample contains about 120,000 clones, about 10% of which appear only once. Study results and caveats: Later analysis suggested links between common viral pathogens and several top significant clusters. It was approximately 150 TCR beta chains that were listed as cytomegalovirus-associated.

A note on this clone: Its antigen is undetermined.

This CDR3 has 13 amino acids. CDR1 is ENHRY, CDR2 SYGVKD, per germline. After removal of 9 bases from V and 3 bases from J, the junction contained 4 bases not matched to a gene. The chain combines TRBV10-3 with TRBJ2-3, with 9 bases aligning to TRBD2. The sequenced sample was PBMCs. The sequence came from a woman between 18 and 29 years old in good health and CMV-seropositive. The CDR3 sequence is CAIGGRGTDTQYF. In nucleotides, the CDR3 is TGTGCCATAGGCGGGAGGGGAACAGATACGCAGTATTTT.